This paragraph covers one T cell receptor (beta chain) sequence. What it binds is unknown. This sample stems from a study of PD-L1 blockade in urothelial cancer. As for the study in general: Men with urothelial cancer arising in the bladder made up twenty-five of 29 patients. Whole-study findings and limits: Patients who had durable benefit saw their tumor-associated blood clones expand more at 3 weeks. Clonality of blood TCR below the median before treatment predicted better survival.

Synthetically made TCR analog templates were put into each PCR as spikes. Libraries were prepared by immunoSEQ multiplex PCR; TCRdb keeps only in-frame clonotypes and omits some of them. Among approximately 94,000 clones listed, more than 75% were seen once. Time point defined: pretreatment peripheral blood. This CDR3 is 12 amino acids long. Germline V CDR1 and CDR2: SGDLS, YYNGEE. V lost 3 bases, J lost 14 bases, and 16 bases lay in between. The chain employs TRBV9 and TRBJ2-3, with D perhaps TRBD1 (5 bases). This sample comprised PBMCs, obtained around atezolizumab (anti-PD-L1) treatment. The receptor was isolated from a man in his 60s with urothelial cancer. CDR3 region: CASSDQGTHRYF. The DNA of the CDR3 is TGTGCCAGCAGCGACCAGGGTACTCATCGGTATTTT. Variable domain in full (rest from reference TRBV9 and TRBJ2-3): DSGVTQTPKHLITATGQRVTLRCSPRSGDLSVYWYQQSLDQGLQFLIQYYNGEERAKGNILERFSAQQFPDLHSELNLSSLELGDSALYFCASSDQGTHRYFGPGTRLTVL.